Sequencing of this T cell receptor beta chain was carried out in a study of blood T cell repertoires in COVID-19. Whole-study context: Whether acute or convalescent, the COVID-19 samples came from the United States, Italy and Spain.

Method: immunoSEQ multiplex PCR; TCRdb's copy keeps in-frame clones and lacks some. Here the sample spans fewer than 250,000 clones, around 90% being singletons. Trimming pared 4 bases from V and 7 bases from J, leaving 14 bases between. This CDR3 spans 15 amino acids. Germline V gives CDR1 SGHVS, CDR2 FNYEAQ. Followed over time, Seattle patients had been enrolled while infection was active. The rearrangement joins TRBV7-6 to TRBJ1-6, with D perhaps matching TRBD1 (6 bases). The sample taken for sequencing was peripheral blood. The origin of this receptor is a man aged 25-40 years with COVID-19, enrolled during active disease. This CDR3 is CASSWRTDRNSPLHF. Written as DNA, the CDR3 is TGTGCCAGCAGCTGGAGGACAGACCGCAATTCACCCCTCCACTTT.